These 8 T cell receptor beta chains share one sample of origin, sequenced in a study of T-cell reconstitution after alpha-beta-depleted transplantation in children. Preparing the TCRbeta library involved the use of unique molecular identifiers. TCRdb reanalysed the PCR reads using MiXCR and keeps one entry per CDR3 protein. The table lists hundreds of thousands of distinct CDR3 sequences, around 12% of them singletons. The material sequenced was PBMCs from the stem cell graft donor, taken from the stem cell graft. Every receptor here comes from a human donor who donated a stem cell graft to a child with acute lymphoblastic leukemia.

This clonotype has ten or more counts. V gene TRBV24-1 combines with J gene TRBJ2-1; 7 bases map to TRBD1. Germline CDR1 and CDR2: KGHDR and SFDVKD. The CDR3 loop spans 15 amino acids. V lost 0 bases to trimming and J lost 8 bases; unmatched junction nucleotides: 6. As DNA, the CDR3 is TGTGCCACCAGTGATTTGAATTGGGACAGCGATGAGCAGTTCTTC. Its protein is CATSDLNWDSDEQFF.

This clonotype was counted many times. J is TRBJ2-1 and V is TRBV29-1, with 8 bases fitting TRBD1. The V gene's germline CDR1 is SQVTM and CDR2 ANQGSEA. The CDR3 length is 13 residues. The J segment lost 8 bases and the V segment lost 1 base, leaving 4 bases of the junction unmatched. This CDR3 is CSVEGTGLDEQFF. The DNA for the CDR3 is TGCAGCGTTGAAGGGACAGGGCTAGATGAGCAGTTCTTC.

This clonotype was seen many times. The genes are TRBV11-2 and TRBJ2-1, with D unresolved. Germline CDR1 and CDR2: SGHAT and FQNNGV. Trimming pared 5 bases from V and 0 bases from J, leaving 11 bases between. The CDR3 runs 15 residues. CDR3: CASSLEASSYNEQFF. CDR3 coding DNA: TGTGCCAGCAGCCTGGAAGCCAGCTCCTACAATGAGCAGTTCTTC.

This clonotype was detected ten times or more. V and J are TRBV5-4 and TRBJ1-5, with D unclear. The V and J ends lost 3 bases and 7 bases respectively, with 11 bases between them. The CDR3 loop spans 13 amino acids. Germline CDR1 is SGHNT and CDR2 is YYREEE (reference sequence). In DNA, the CDR3 is TGTGCCAGCAGCTCGGCCCTGGGCCAGCCCCAGCATTTT. Protein sequence: CASSSALGQPQHF.

This clonotype was counted many times. V usage is TRBV5-4 and J usage is TRBJ1-3, with D possibly matching TRBD1 (6 bases). The CDR3 is 18 residues long. V lost 3 bases and J lost 0, with 19 bases in between. CDR1 is SGHNT, CDR2 YYREEE, per germline (reference sequence). Written as DNA, the CDR3 is TGTGCCAGCAGCTCCGGGACACCATCTACTTTCTCTGGAAACACCATATATTTT. It yields the protein CASSSGTPSTFSGNTIYF.

This clonotype was detected many times. The chain employs TRBV10-1 and TRBJ2-7, with unresolved D. This CDR3 has 12 residues. Trimming shortened V by 6 bases and J by 3 bases, and 9 bases separated the two germline ends. CDR1 is WNHNN and CDR2 is SYGVQD in the germline V gene (reference sequence). In nucleotides, the CDR3 is TGCGCCAGCAGCGACGGCAACTACGAGCAGTACTTC. It encodes CASSDGNYEQYF.

The chain couples TRBV10-2 to TRBJ2-3, with 7 nucleotides matching TRBD1. The CDR3 sequence is 14 residues long. Germline-derived CDR1 and CDR2 are WSHSY and SAAADI. V trimming: 7 bases; J trimming: 6 bases; junction bases outside the gene matches: 10. The CDR3 nucleotides read TGCGCCAGCATCAGACAGGGATCCACGGATACGCAGTATTTT. Residues: CASIRQGSTDTQYF.

This clonotype was observed many times. V usage is TRBV9 and J usage is TRBJ2-7; 7 bases are shared with TRBD1. The CDR3 extends over 17 amino acids. Trimming removed 4 bases from V and 1 base from J; junction bases left unmatched: 14. Germline V lookup: CDR1 SGDLS, CDR2 YYNGEE. As DNA, the CDR3 is TGTGCCAGCAGCCCCTATGGTGACAGGGCAAGTTCCTACGAGCAGTACTTC. The encoded protein is CASSPYGDRASSYEQYF.